This T cell receptor (beta chain) was recovered during a study of molecular identifiers for immune sequencing clone quantification. Study details: Replicate RNA from around 20,000 or 100,000 naive CD8 T cells formed five aliquots; four were sequenced.

Preparation of the bulk TCR libraries relied on previously described methods and listed TCR primers. From the PCR reads, TCRdb called clonotypes with MiXCR, one entry per CDR3 protein. Of approximately 670,000 distinct CDR3 sequences detected, just under 20% appear once; the ten largest clones hold roughly 0.9%. Isolation of naive CD8 T cells was achieved by sorting on a CD8+CD4-CCR7+CD45RA+ phenotype. Turning to this clonotype: Its antigen is still unknown.

The study, taken as a whole, reports: Identical TCR molecules sharing a barcode could underestimate highly expanded clone sizes.

J was trimmed by 0 bases and V by 4 bases; bases with no gene match: 6. In germline, CDR1 is LGHNA, CDR2 YSLEER. CDR3 size: 17 residues. What was sequenced was naive CD8+ T cells from blood, with Jurkat cell RNA spiked in. Subset here: FACS-sorted CD8+CD4-CCR7+CD45RA+ naive T cells. This receptor was taken from a human donor in good health. Some libraries in this study had Jurkat cell RNA spiked in. The chain joins TRBV4-3 to TRBJ1-6; TRBD1 matches at 7 bases. The CDR3 is CASSRKTGSSYNSPLHF. The CDR3 coding sequence is TGCGCCAGCAGCCGGAAGACAGGGAGCTCCTATAATTCACCCCTCCACTTT.